These 13 T cell receptor beta chains were all obtained from the same sample, sequenced in a study of shared clonotypes between healthy human individuals. Libraries were prepared by immunoSEQ multiplex PCR; TCRdb keeps only in-frame clonotypes and omits some of them. The repertoire holds about 610,000 clones, with approximately 97% as singletons. Input material: naive CD4+ T cells sorted from blood. Regarding subset: CD45RA+ positively selected. The source is a woman aged 25-40 years in good health.

Only one count was recorded for this clone. The V and J genes are TRBV14 and TRBJ2-5; 15 bases agree with TRBD2. The V segment lost 6 bases and the J segment 5 bases; nucleotides outside the gene matches: 16. The germline gives CDR1 SGHDN, CDR2 FVKESK. This CDR3 comprises 19 residues. CDR3 in amino acids: CASSQQGLAGGWSRETQYF. CDR3 sequence (DNA): TGTGCCAGCAGTCAACAGGGACTAGCGGGAGGTTGGTCGCGGGAGACCCAGTACTTC.

As concerns this clone: Different DNA sequences within this sample yield the same CDR3. The genes are TRBV5-1 and TRBJ2-7; 8 bases are a match to TRBD2. The CDR3 has 14 residues. Looked up from germline, CDR1 is SGHRS and CDR2 is YFSETQ. The trim removed 2 bases at V and 0 bases at J, leaving 1 base unmatched. The CDR3 region is CASSFSGSSYEQYF. DNA of the CDR3: TGCGCCAGCAGCTTCAGCGGGAGCTCCTACGAGCAGTACTTC.

V is TRBV5-8 and J is TRBJ2-7, with 10 positions matching TRBD1. Per germline, CDR1 SGHTS and CDR2 YDEGEE. The V segment lost 4 bases and the J segment 4 bases; nucleotides outside the gene matches: 5. CDR3 length equals 14 residues. CDR3 nucleotide sequence: TGTGCCAGCAGCCCGGGACAGGGGATTTACGAGCAGTACTTC. Protein: CASSPGQGIYEQYF.

The genes are TRBV5-1 and TRBJ2-3, with 8 bases that match TRBD2. Germline V gives CDR1 SGHRS, CDR2 YFSETQ. The CDR3 is made up of 16 amino acids. Trimming took 0 bases from V and 0 from J; bases not matched to a gene: 3. CDR3 region: CASSLAAGASTDTQYF. CDR3 sequence (DNA): TGCGCCAGCAGCTTGGCAGCGGGGGCTAGCACAGATACGCAGTATTTT.

The chain recombines TRBV5-1 with TRBJ2-3, with D possibly being TRBD2 (6 bases). V was pared by 1 base and J by 2 bases, with 8 bases between. The CDR3 covers 14 residues. The germline V gene has CDR1 SGHRS and CDR2 YFSETQ. CDR3 region: CASSLLRDTDTQYF. DNA of the CDR3: TGCGCCAGCAGCTTGTTGCGGGACACAGATACGCAGTATTTT.

The rearrangement links TRBV28 to TRBJ1-1, with D tentatively TRBD1 (6 bases). V lost 3 bases and J lost 5, with 22 bases in between. Germline values: CDR1 MDHEN, CDR2 SYDVKM. This CDR3 region has 17 residues. The CDR3 DNA sequence: TGTGCCAGCAGTTTCCTTTCTGGGGGGGCGATAAAGACTGAAGCTTTCTTT. Amino acid sequence: CASSFLSGGAIKTEAFF.

The chain is built from TRBV19 and TRBJ2-1; D is uncertain. The germline V and J ends were trimmed by 5 bases and 0 bases, with 14 bases remaining between them. This CDR3 spans 16 amino acids. Germline CDR1 is LNHDA and CDR2 is SQIVND (reference sequence). The DNA for the CDR3 is TGTGCCAGTAGTCCGCGTCGACTGCCCTCCTACAATGAGCAGTTCTTC. It specifies CASSPRRLPSYNEQFF.

The chain is built from TRBV12-5 and TRBJ1-2, with unresolved D. This CDR3 has 16 amino acids. Germline V gives CDR1 LGHNT, CDR2 FRNRAP. V was trimmed by 1 base and J by 7 bases, leaving 19 bases between them. CDR3 loop: CASGLGTIPRLGGYTF. In DNA form, the CDR3 reads TGTGCTAGTGGTTTGGGTACAATTCCAAGATTAGGTGGCTACACCTTC.

J is TRBJ2-2 and V is TRBV5-6, with TRBD2 matching over 7 bases. Germline V gives CDR1 SGHDT, CDR2 YYEEEE. The V gene end was trimmed by 0 bases and the J gene end by 3 bases; junction bases not matched to a gene: 14. The CDR3 length is 19 residues. The CDR3: CASSLGTSILGWDTGELFF. The CDR3 nucleotides are TGTGCCAGCAGCTTGGGGACTAGTATCCTGGGATGGGACACCGGGGAGCTGTTTTTT.

The chain combines TRBV29-1 with TRBJ2-7; 7 bases match TRBD2. V dropped 1 base and J dropped 5; count of bases not matched to a gene: 5. Germline V gene lookup returns CDR1 SQVTM and CDR2 ANQGSEA. The CDR3 totals 13 residues. In DNA, the CDR3 is TGCAGCGTTGAAGGGGACTACGGCAACGAGCAGTACTTC. This encodes CSVEGDYGNEQYF.

This chain links TRBV7-6 with TRBJ2-5; D is undetermined. The CDR3 extends over 16 amino acids. Per the germline V gene, CDR1 is SGHVS and CDR2 is FNYEAQ. Trimming cost V 1 base and J 2 bases, with 14 bases left between them. The CDR3 sequence: CASSLGFVRAQETQYF. The DNA for the CDR3 is TGTGCCAGCAGCTTAGGTTTCGTAAGAGCACAAGAGACCCAGTACTTC.

The chain links TRBV5-1 to TRBJ2-7; a weak D match, TRBD1 (6 bases). CDR1 is SGHRS and CDR2 is YFSETQ in the germline V gene. V lost 4 bases to trimming and J lost 3 bases, with 17 bases between them. The CDR3 contains 15 residues. The CDR3 DNA follows: TGCGCCAGCAGCCCGACTCCAGGGGAATACTACGAGCAGTACTTC. As protein: CASSPTPGEYYEQYF.

Comments on this clone: Germline and junction disagree at one end, which may indicate a read error. The chain carries TRBV15 and TRBJ2-1; D gene uncertain. Per the germline V gene, CDR1 is LNHNV and CDR2 is YYDKDF (reference sequence). There are 12 residues in the CDR3. In DNA, the CDR3 is TGTGCCACCAGCAGAGATTCCACAGTCCGGGTCTTC. It yields the protein CATSRDSTVRVF.